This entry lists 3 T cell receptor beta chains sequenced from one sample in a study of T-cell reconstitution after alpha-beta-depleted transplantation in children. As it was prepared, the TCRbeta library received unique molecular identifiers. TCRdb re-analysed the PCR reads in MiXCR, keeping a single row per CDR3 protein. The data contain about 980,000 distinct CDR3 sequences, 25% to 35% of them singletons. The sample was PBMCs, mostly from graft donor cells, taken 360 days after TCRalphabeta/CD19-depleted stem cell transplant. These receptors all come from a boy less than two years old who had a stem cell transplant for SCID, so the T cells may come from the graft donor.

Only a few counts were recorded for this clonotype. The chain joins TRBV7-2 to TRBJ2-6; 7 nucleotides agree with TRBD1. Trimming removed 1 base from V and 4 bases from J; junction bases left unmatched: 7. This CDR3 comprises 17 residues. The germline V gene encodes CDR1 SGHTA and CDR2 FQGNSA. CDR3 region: CASSLVAGGRGANVLTF. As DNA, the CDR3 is TGTGCCAGCAGCTTAGTTGCAGGGGGAAGAGGGGCCAACGTCCTGACTTTC.

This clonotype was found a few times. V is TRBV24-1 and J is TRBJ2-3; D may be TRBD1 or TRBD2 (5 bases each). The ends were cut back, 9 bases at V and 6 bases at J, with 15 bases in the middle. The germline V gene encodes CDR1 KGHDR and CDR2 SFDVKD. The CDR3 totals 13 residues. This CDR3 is CATAGASLDTQYF. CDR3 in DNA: TGTGCCACCGCCGGGGCGTCCCTGGATACGCAGTATTTT.

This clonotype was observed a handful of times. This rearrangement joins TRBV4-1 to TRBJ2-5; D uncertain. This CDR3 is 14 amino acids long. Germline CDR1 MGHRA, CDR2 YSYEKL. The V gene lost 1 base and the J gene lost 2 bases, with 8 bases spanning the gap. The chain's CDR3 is CASSQVFRQETQYF. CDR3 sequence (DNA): TGCGCCAGCAGCCAAGTTTTCAGGCAAGAGACCCAGTACTTC.